These T cell receptor beta chains were read from a single sample in a study of T-cell reconstitution after alpha-beta-depleted transplantation in children. TCRdb reanalysed the PCR reads using MiXCR and keeps one entry per CDR3 protein. The sample shows about 19,000 distinct CDR3 sequences, 13% of them seen only once. This specimen consisted of PBMCs, mostly from graft donor cells, obtained 60 days after TCRalphabeta/CD19-depleted stem cell transplant. These receptors were obtained from a female patient between 2 and 15 years old who had a stem cell transplant for congenital amegakaryocytic thrombocytopenia, so the T cells may come from the graft donor. Each CDR3 is given with its conserved first and last residue. A D gene is named only where the DNA matches it firmly. Size is stated for part of the rows, as once, few or many counts, or as a class when the clone is expanded.

V gene,clone size,J gene,D gene,CDR3 DNA,CDR3 protein
TRBV29-1,many,TRBJ1-2,TRBD1,TGCAGCGTTGAAGGGGGGGACAGGAGTTATGGCTACACCTTC,CSVEGGDRSYGYTF
TRBV20-1,many,TRBJ2-7,.,TGCAGTGCTAGGGGACACTCCTACGAGCAGTACTTC,CSARGHSYEQYF
TRBV20-1,many,TRBJ2-4,.,TGCAGTGCTAGCCCCAGTGACATTCAGTACTTC,CSASPSDIQYF
TRBV11-1,.,TRBJ2-3,.,TGTGCCAGCAGCTCCCCGGAACTTCTAACCTATGGCACAGATACGCAGTATTTT,CASSSPELLTYGTDTQYF
TRBV7-2,many,TRBJ1-4,TRBD1,TGTGCCAGCAGCTTATCGGTACCAGCAGGGGGAAACCCAGCAACTAATGAAAAACTGTTTTTT,CASSLSVPAGGNPATNEKLFF
TRBV28,many,TRBJ2-7,TRBD1,TGTGCCAGCAGTTTAGGGGACAGGGACTACGAGCAGTACTTC,CASSLGDRDYEQYF
TRBV10-3,many,TRBJ2-3,.,TGTGCCATCACCGCTAGCTCAGAGGGTGATACGCAGTATTTT,CAITASSEGDTQYF
TRBV29-1,many,TRBJ2-3,.,TGCAGCGTTGAGGACGGGGGCTGGCCAGATACGCAGTATTTT,CSVEDGGWPDTQYF
TRBV18,many,TRBJ1-6,.,TGTGCCAGCTCACCCCCCCTCCACTTT,CASSPPLHF
TRBV12-3/TRBV12-4,.,TRBJ2-3,TRBD2,TGTGCCAGCAGTTTCGTAGCGGGAGGGCCGGTTACGCAGTATTTT,CASSFVAGGPVTQYF